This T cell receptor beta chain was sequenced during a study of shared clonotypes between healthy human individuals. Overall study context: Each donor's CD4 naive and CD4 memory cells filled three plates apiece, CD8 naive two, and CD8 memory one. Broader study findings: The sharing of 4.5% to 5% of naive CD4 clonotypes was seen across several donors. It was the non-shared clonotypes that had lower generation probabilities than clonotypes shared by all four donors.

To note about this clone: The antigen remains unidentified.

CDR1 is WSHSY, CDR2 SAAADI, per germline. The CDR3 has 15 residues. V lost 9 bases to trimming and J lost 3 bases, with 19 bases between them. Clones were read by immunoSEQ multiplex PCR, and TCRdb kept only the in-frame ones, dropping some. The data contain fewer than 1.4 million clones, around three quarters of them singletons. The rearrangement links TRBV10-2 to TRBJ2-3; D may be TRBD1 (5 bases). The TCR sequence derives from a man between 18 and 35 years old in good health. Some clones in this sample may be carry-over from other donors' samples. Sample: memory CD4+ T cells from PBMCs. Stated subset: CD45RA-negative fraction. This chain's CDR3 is CASTKGIGVTDTQYF. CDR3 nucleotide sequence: TGCGCCAGTACTAAGGGTATAGGGGTGACAGATACGCAGTATTTT.